This entry lists 14 T cell receptor beta chains sequenced from one sample in a study of cytomegalovirus exposure and HLA in healthy donors. The PCR was carried out with 60 Vbeta primers and 13 Jbeta primers. Clones were sequenced by immunoSEQ multiplex PCR, and TCRdb holds only the in-frame ones, with some missing. The sample records 95,000 to 150,000 clones, around three quarters being singletons. The sample taken for sequencing was PBMCs. These receptors all stem from a woman in her thirties or forties in good health and CMV-seropositive.

V usage is TRBV6-5 and J usage is TRBJ2-1, with D perhaps TRBD2 (6 bases). Germline V gives CDR1 MNHEY, CDR2 SVGAGI. Trimming cost V 7 bases and J 6 bases, with 19 bases left between them. The CDR3 runs to 15 residues. CDR3 coding DNA: TGTGCCAGCAAGGGCCGTGTGCTCGGGGGCAATGAGCAGTTCTTC. This gives the protein CASKGRVLGGNEQFF.

The chain recombines TRBV6-1 with TRBJ1-1; D remains ambiguous. The CDR3 spans 14 residues. The ends were cut back, 3 bases at V and 8 bases at J, with 16 bases in the middle. Germline V CDR1 and CDR2: MNHNS, SASEGT. The CDR3 nucleotides are TGTGCCAGCAGTGAGTTACAGTCTGTGAAGGAAGCTTTCTTT. Translation: CASSELQSVKEAFF.

The chain recombines TRBV5-1 with TRBJ2-1; 11 bases match TRBD2. J lost 12 bases, V lost 0 bases, and 5 bases had no gene match. Germline CDR1 SGHRS, CDR2 YFSETQ. This CDR3 comprises 14 residues. CDR3 loop: CASSLGLAGNRQFF. The CDR3 nucleotides read TGCGCCAGCAGCTTGGGACTAGCGGGGAACCGGCAGTTCTTC.

The rearrangement links TRBV30 to TRBJ2-3; the D is unclear. Per the germline V gene, CDR1 is GTSNPN and CDR2 is SVGIG (reference sequence). Trimming pared 0 bases from V and 2 bases from J, leaving 12 bases between. CDR3 size: 15 residues. In DNA, the CDR3 is TGTGCCTGGAGTGTAGCGCCCAGATTCACAGATACGCAGTATTTT. Translated: CAWSVAPRFTDTQYF. Full variable domain (rest looked up from reference TRBV30 and TRBJ2-3): SQTIHQWPATLVQPVGSPLSLECTVEGTSNPNLYWYRQAAGRGLQLLFYSVGIGQISSEVPQNLSASRPQDRQFILSSKKLLLSDSGFYLCAWSVAPRFTDTQYFGPGTRLTVL.

The rearrangement joins TRBV30 to TRBJ1-1, with D tentatively TRBD1 (5 bases). Germline CDR1 GTSNPN, CDR2 SVGIG (reference sequence). The CDR3 has 13 amino acids. With 4 bases removed from V and 5 bases from J, the gap between germline ends came to 14 bases. CDR3 region: CAWNQQVETEAFF. CDR3 in DNA: TGTGCCTGGAACCAACAGGTGGAAACTGAAGCTTTCTTT.

This clone occurred once. The chain recombines TRBV27 with TRBJ1-6, with 12 bases aligning to TRBD1. This CDR3 comprises 15 residues. Per the germline V gene, CDR1 is MNHEY and CDR2 is SMNVEV (reference sequence). Trimming cost V 6 bases and J 10 bases; bases outside gene matches: 7. Here the CDR3 reads CASRGGQGAVSPLHF. The CDR3 DNA sequence: TGTGCCAGCAGGGGGGGACAGGGGGCGGTCTCACCCCTCCACTTT.

The V gene is TRBV5-1, the J gene TRBJ2-1; TRBD2 is a possible D gene (6 bases). V gave up 4 bases and J gave up 4 bases, with 18 bases separating them. Germline-derived CDR1 and CDR2 are SGHRS and YFSETQ. CDR3 length equals 16 residues. The CDR3: CASSPGTPNAYNEQFF. CDR3 nucleotide sequence: TGCGCCAGCAGCCCCGGGACTCCTAATGCATACAATGAGCAGTTCTTC.

The chain couples TRBV4-1 to TRBJ1-4; TRBD1 is a possible D gene (5 bases). The CDR3 has 17 amino acids. The V end was cut by 3 bases, the J end by 0 bases, with 14 bases between. CDR1 is MGHRA and CDR2 is YSYEKL in the germline V gene. CDR3 nucleotides: TGCGCCAGCAGCCAGGGCAGGGTAGGGGCAACTAATGAAAAACTGTTTTTT. Translation: CASSQGRVGATNEKLFF.

The CDR3 nucleotides are TGTGCCAGCAAGGACGGGGGGGTATTTAAAACCACAGATACGCAGTATTTT. As protein: CASKDGGVFKTTDTQYF. V is TRBV2 and J is TRBJ2-3, with TRBD2 matching 8 bases. The CDR3 runs to 17 residues. V gave up 7 bases and J gave up 2 bases; unmatched junction bases: 14. CDR1 is SNHLY and CDR2 is FYNNEI in the germline V gene.

The genes are TRBV30 and TRBJ1-1, with 7 bases identical to TRBD1. The ends lost 4 bases at V and 3 bases at J; junction bases unmatched: 5. This CDR3 has 13 residues. Germline CDR1 reads GTSNPN; CDR2 reads SVGIG (reference sequence). Written as DNA, the CDR3 is TGTGCCTGGACTGGGACAGATTACACTGAAGCTTTCTTT. Translation: CAWTGTDYTEAFF.

The count of this clone is one. This likely comes from a read error, as the CDR3 has no conserved phenylalanine or tryptophan at its end. The CDR3 sequence: CAISNTSGHTNYGYTV. The CDR3 DNA is TGTGCCATCAGTAATACCTCAGGACACACTAACTATGGCTACACCGTC. The chain couples TRBV10-3 to TRBJ1-2, with D possibly matching TRBD1 (5 bases). V lost 5 bases and J lost 0, with 16 bases in between. The germline CDR1 and CDR2 sequences are ENHRY and SYGVKD. There are 16 residues in the CDR3.

This clone is a singleton in its sample. The chain joins TRBV4-3 to TRBJ2-7; 8 nucleotides align to TRBD2. With 3 bases clipped from V and 3 bases from J, the junction kept 10 bases outside the gene matches. The CDR3 covers 16 residues. Germline loops: CDR1 LGHNA, CDR2 YSLEER. CDR3 coding DNA: TGCGCCAGCAGCCAGGGGGGGGAGCGGGAGAGCTACGAGCAGTACTTC. Protein sequence: CASSQGGERESYEQYF.

V usage is TRBV13 and J usage is TRBJ2-7; unclear D gene. Germline V lookup: CDR1 PRHDT, CDR2 FYEKMQ (reference sequence). The CDR3 runs to 14 residues. V lost 1 base and J lost 2, with 9 bases in between. DNA of the CDR3: TGTGCCAGCAGCTTAGAAGCATCTCCCTACGAGCAGTACTTC. It yields the protein CASSLEASPYEQYF.

The chain combines TRBV4-1 with TRBJ1-2, with 10 bases fitting TRBD1. CDR1 MGHRA and CDR2 YSYEKL come from the germline V gene. The length of the CDR3 is 17 residues. Losses at the gene ends were 0 bases for V and 4 bases for J; bases not matched to a gene: 8. In DNA form, the CDR3 reads TGCGCCAGCAGCCAAGATATAGGGGACAGGGGCACCTATGGCTACACCTTC. It yields the protein CASSQDIGDRGTYGYTF.